Below are 23 T cell receptor beta chains sequenced from a single sample in a study of post-analysis software for immune sequencing data. The study, taken as a whole, reports: Roughly five TRBV segments appeared more often in patients than in controls, and TRBV5-6, TRBV5-1 and TRBV20-1 were among these.

These TCRs are of unknown antigen specificity. Unique molecular identifiers had been added to the TCR beta cDNA libraries. TCRdb re-derived calls from the PCR reads in MiXCR, one entry per CDR3 protein. Found here are 170,000 or so distinct CDR3 sequences, over 25% of them singletons; the top ten hold over 1.2%. Sample: blood. These receptors came from a girl aged 5 to 17 with multiple sclerosis.

This clonotype was seen once. A read error may be the cause here, since a much bigger clone is one base away. The chain links TRBV6-5 to TRBJ2-7; 8 bases align to TRBD1. From germline, CDR1 is MNHEY and CDR2 SVGAGI. With 6 bases clipped from V and 2 bases from J, the junction kept 6 bases outside the gene matches. This CDR3 has 14 amino acids. The CDR3 protein is CASRMTGAAYEQYV. For the CDR3, the DNA is TGTGCCAGCAGAATGACAGGGGCTGCCTACGAGCAGTACGTC.

This clonotype was recorded a few times. The J gene is TRBJ1-5, the V gene TRBV20-1; D is possibly TRBD1 (5 bases). The CDR3 is made up of 13 amino acids. Germline V gene lookup returns CDR1 DFQATT and CDR2 SNEGSKA (reference sequence). Trimming pared 1 base from V and 6 bases from J, leaving 10 bases between. The CDR3 protein is CSARGQGGQPQHF. Here the CDR3 DNA reads TGCAGTGCTAGAGGCCAGGGAGGTCAGCCCCAGCATTTT.

This clonotype was counted many times. The chain recombines TRBV20-1 with TRBJ2-5; D gene ambiguous. Germline CDR1 DFQATT, CDR2 SNEGSKA (reference sequence). This CDR3 comprises 11 residues. The V gene lost 3 bases and the J gene lost 6 bases, with 8 bases spanning the gap. CDR3 DNA: TGCAGTGCTAGTAGGTCTCAGACCCAGTACTTC. Protein product: CSASRSQTQYF.

The V gene is TRBV5-1, the J gene TRBJ1-1; 10 bases align to TRBD1. Germline-derived CDR1 and CDR2 are SGHRS and YFSETQ. Germline trimming cut 4 bases from V and 6 bases from J; bases unmatched to any gene: 9. This CDR3 is built from 15 residues. DNA of the CDR3: TGCGCCAGCAGCACTGATGGGACAGGGGAAGCTGAAGCTTTCTTT. It codes for CASSTDGTGEAEAFF.

This chain connects TRBV27 to TRBJ1-2; weak D call: TRBD1 (6 bases). Per the germline V gene, CDR1 is MNHEY and CDR2 is SMNVEV (reference sequence). This CDR3 contains 15 residues. V gave up 4 bases and J gave up 8 bases, with 20 bases separating them. The CDR3 DNA reads TGTGCCAGCAGTTACTCAACTCGACAGGCGGGGGGCTACACCTTC. Its protein product is CASSYSTRQAGGYTF.

This clonotype came up many times. A much larger clone differs by one base, so this may be a read error. This sequence joins TRBV5-1 and TRBJ2-1, with a tentative D call TRBD1 (6 bases). The CDR3 spans 16 residues. CDR1 is SGHRS, CDR2 YFSETQ, per germline. With 6 bases removed from V and 7 bases from J, the gap between germline ends came to 23 bases. CDR3 loop: CASNLGTGQYGNEQFF. Written as DNA, the CDR3 is TGCGCCAGCAACCTAGGGACCGGACAGTACGGTAATGAGCAGTTCTTC. Full variable domain (outside the CDR3, taken from reference TRBV5-1 and TRBJ2-1): KAGVTQTPRYLIKTRGQQVTLSCSPISGHRSVSWYQQTPGQGLQFLFEYFSETQRNKGNFPGRFSGRQFSNSRSEMNVSTLELGDSALYLCASNLGTGQYGNEQFFGPGTRLTVL.

V usage is TRBV3-1 and J usage is TRBJ1-2, with D perhaps matching TRBD1 (5 bases). Germline loops: CDR1 LGHDT, CDR2 YNNKEL (reference sequence). There are 16 residues in the CDR3. With 8 bases removed from V and 3 bases from J, the gap between germline ends came to 22 bases. CDR3: CASRGGGQGTDYGYTF. DNA for the CDR3: TGTGCCAGCCGAGGAGGAGGGCAGGGCACTGACTATGGCTACACCTTC.

This clonotype was seen ten or more times. The rearrangement links TRBV20-1 to TRBJ2-1; no firm D call. This CDR3 has 12 residues. The V end was cut by 1 base, the J end by 6 bases, with 7 bases between. Germline V CDR1 and CDR2: DFQATT, SNEGSKA (reference sequence). The CDR3 here is CSARVDGNEQFF. The CDR3 DNA is TGCAGTGCTAGAGTCGATGGCAATGAGCAGTTCTTC.

This clonotype was seen a handful of times. The rearrangement joins TRBV5-5 to TRBJ2-7; D might be TRBD2 (6 bases). Germline values: CDR1 SGHKS, CDR2 YYEKEE (reference sequence). V was cut by 5 bases and J by 2 bases, with 17 bases left in between. This CDR3 comprises 15 residues. The CDR3 is CASSMTGGGTYEQYF. For the CDR3, the DNA is TGTGCCAGCAGTATGACGGGCGGCGGGACCTACGAGCAGTACTTC.

The V gene is TRBV3-1, the J gene TRBJ2-5; no clear D. Trimming took off 4 bases at V and 5 bases at J, with 8 bases between the two ends. The CDR3 has 12 amino acids. CDR1 is LGHDT and CDR2 is YNNKEL in the germline V gene (reference sequence). CDR3 amino acids: CASSPNRETQYF. DNA for the CDR3: TGTGCCAGCAGCCCTAATCGGGAGACCCAGTACTTC.

The V and J genes are TRBV7-8 and TRBJ2-1, with D maybe TRBD2 (6 bases). Germline V lookup: CDR1 SGHVS, CDR2 FQNEAQ. Trimming took 4 bases from V and 0 from J, leaving 10 bases between them. The CDR3 length is 15 residues. Here the CDR3 reads CASSSRGSSYNEQFF. CDR3 nucleotide sequence: TGTGCCAGCAGCTCCCGGGGGAGCTCCTACAATGAGCAGTTCTTC.

For this clonotype: A much bigger clone sits one base away, suggesting this may be a read error. V is TRBV4-1 and J is TRBJ2-5, with 9 bases aligning to TRBD2. The CDR3 is made up of 17 amino acids. The germline CDR1 and CDR2 sequences are MGHRA and YSYEKL. V lost 0 bases, J lost 7 bases, and 12 bases stayed unmatched. The CDR3 DNA is TGCGCCAGCAGCCAAGATATCAAGCGGGGGGCCCCTGGGACCCAGTACTTC. Its protein product is CASSQDIKRGAPGTQYF.

In its sample, this clonotype was seen a few times. The V and J genes are TRBV5-1 and TRBJ1-1; no definite D call. The V end was cut by 4 bases, the J end by 1 base, with 11 bases between. The CDR3 sequence is 14 residues long. The V gene's germline CDR1 is SGHRS and CDR2 YFSETQ. CDR3 amino acids: CASSTTPPNTEAFF. DNA of the CDR3: TGCGCCAGCAGCACGACCCCGCCGAACACTGAAGCTTTCTTT. The whole variable domain, filled in from reference TRBV5-1 and TRBJ1-1, reads KAGVTQTPRYLIKTRGQQVTLSCSPISGHRSVSWYQQTPGQGLQFLFEYFSETQRNKGNFPGRFSGRQFSNSRSEMNVSTLELGDSALYLCASSTTPPNTEAFFGQGTRLTVV.

This clonotype was counted ten times or more. This chain uses TRBV12-3 or TRBV12-4 with TRBJ2-7; D remains unclear. The CDR3 covers 13 residues. The ends were cut back, 0 bases at V and 3 bases at J, with 6 bases in the middle. Here the CDR3 DNA reads TGTGCCAGCAGTTTAGCGACATTCTACGAGCAGTACTTC. It is translated as CASSLATFYEQYF.

The J gene is TRBJ1-2, the V gene TRBV5-1; D gene uncertain. Trimming took off 0 bases at V and 0 bases at J, with 9 bases between the two ends. Germline CDR1 and CDR2: SGHRS and YFSETQ. This CDR3 contains 15 residues. CDR3 loop: CASSLATQTNYGYTF. CDR3 bases: TGCGCCAGCAGCTTGGCGACACAGACTAACTATGGCTACACCTTC. Filled out from reference TRBV5-1 and TRBJ1-2, the complete variable domain reads KAGVTQTPRYLIKTRGQQVTLSCSPISGHRSVSWYQQTPGQGLQFLFEYFSETQRNKGNFPGRFSGRQFSNSRSEMNVSTLELGDSALYLCASSLATQTNYGYTFGSGTRLTVV.

This clonotype was detected many times. For the CDR3, the DNA is TGTGCCAGCAGCCCAGGACAGGGGTACAATGAGCAGTTCTTC. It specifies CASSPGQGYNEQFF. V usage is TRBV9 and J usage is TRBJ2-1; 9 bases align to TRBD1. Trimming took 4 bases from V and 4 from J; bases not matched to a gene: 3. The CDR3 is 14 amino acids. Germline V gene sequence: CDR1 SGDLS, CDR2 YYNGEE.

This clonotype was seen at least ten times. The chain carries TRBV7-9 and TRBJ2-7; 10 nucleotides match TRBD2. The CDR3 is 15 residues long. Germline values: CDR1 SEHNR, CDR2 FQNEAQ (reference sequence). Losses at the gene ends were 5 bases for V and 2 bases for J; bases not matched to a gene: 6. The CDR3 coding sequence is TGTGCCAGCAGCACTAATAGCGGGAGGCCCTACGAGCAGTACTTC. Its protein product is CASSTNSGRPYEQYF.

This clonotype was observed a few times. The chain couples TRBV6-2 or TRBV6-3 to TRBJ2-1, with 10 bases aligning to TRBD2. Germline V gene sequence: CDR1 MNHEY, CDR2 SVGEGT. The CDR3 totals 14 residues. J was trimmed by 8 bases and V by 4 bases; bases with no gene match: 5. The CDR3 bases are TGTGCCAGCAGTTGGCTAGCGGGAGACGATGAGCAGTTCTTC. This sequence encodes CASSWLAGDDEQFF.

V usage is TRBV29-1 and J usage is TRBJ1-1; possibly TRBD1 for D (5 bases). V was pared by 0 bases and J by 10 bases, with 12 bases between. Germline CDR1 and CDR2: SQVTM and ANQGSEA. This CDR3 is built from 12 residues. CDR3 nucleotides: TGCAGCGTTGAAGATCCTCCCGGGGGAGCTTTCTTT. Amino acids: CSVEDPPGGAFF.

The chain has TRBV27 and TRBJ2-1; D is unresolved. Germline V gene data show CDR1 as MNHEY and CDR2 as SMNVEV (reference sequence). This CDR3 is built from 13 residues. Between the trimmed V and J ends, which lost 2 bases and 7 bases, there was a span of 9 bases. CDR3 in amino acids: CASSLNQVNEQFF. The CDR3 coding sequence is TGTGCCAGCAGTTTAAACCAGGTGAATGAGCAGTTCTTC.

This clonotype was seen a handful of times. The chain has TRBV5-1 and TRBJ1-4; D gene ambiguous. Looked up from germline, CDR1 is SGHRS and CDR2 is YFSETQ. The germline V and J ends were trimmed by 0 bases and 11 bases, with 5 bases remaining between them. This CDR3 region has 11 residues. CDR3 protein: CASSLGQKLFF. The CDR3 nucleotides read TGCGCCAGCAGCTTGGGGCAGAAACTGTTTTTT.

This sequence joins TRBV5-5 and TRBJ2-1, with TRBD2 identical over 11 bases. V gave up 4 bases and J gave up 4 bases; unmatched junction bases: 10. The germline CDR1 and CDR2 sequences are SGHKS and YYEKEE (reference sequence). The CDR3 extends over 17 amino acids. The CDR3 sequence is CASSPRLAGGRYNEQFF. The CDR3 DNA sequence: TGTGCCAGCAGCCCTCGGCTAGCGGGGGGACGTTACAATGAGCAGTTCTTC. The complete variable domain, with remaining parts taken from reference TRBV5-5 and TRBJ2-1, reads DAGVTQSPTHLIKTRGQQVTLRCSPISGHKSVSWYQQVLGQGPQFIFQYYEKEERGRGNFPDRFSARQFPNYSSELNVNALLLGDSALYLCASSPRLAGGRYNEQFFGPGTRLTVL.

The rearrangement uses TRBV5-5 and TRBJ2-5; D unclear. This CDR3 has 18 amino acids. Trimming removed 0 bases at V and 11 bases at J, with 29 bases between. Looked up from germline, CDR1 is SGHKS and CDR2 is YYEKEE (reference sequence). The CDR3: CASSLAPPRVRMYNEQYF. The CDR3 DNA sequence: TGTGCCAGCAGCTTGGCCCCCCCAAGGGTGCGGATGTACAATGAGCAGTACTTC.